This record covers a single T cell receptor (beta chain). Once graft tissue had been processed, intraepithelial and lamina propria lymphocytes were released. This sample was taken from a study of graft-versus-host responses after intestinal transplantation. Trimming shortened V by 5 bases and J by 4 bases, and 9 bases separated the two germline ends. Germline-derived CDR1 and CDR2 are MNHEY and SVGAGI. There are 12 residues in the CDR3. The table came from immunoSEQ multiplex PCR; TCRdb's copy has only in-frame clones and leaves some out. The sample holds 1,500 to 2,000 clones, 65% to 80% seen once. The TCR sequence derives from a human patient who received an intestinal transplant, so some T cells may come from the graft donor. This rearrangement joins TRBV6-5 to TRBJ2-7, with unresolved D. Sequenced material: ileum tissue, taken 500 to 550 days after transplant. Here the CDR3 reads CASSEYGYEQYF. The CDR3 DNA reads TGTGCCAGCAGTGAATATGGATACGAGCAGTACTTC.